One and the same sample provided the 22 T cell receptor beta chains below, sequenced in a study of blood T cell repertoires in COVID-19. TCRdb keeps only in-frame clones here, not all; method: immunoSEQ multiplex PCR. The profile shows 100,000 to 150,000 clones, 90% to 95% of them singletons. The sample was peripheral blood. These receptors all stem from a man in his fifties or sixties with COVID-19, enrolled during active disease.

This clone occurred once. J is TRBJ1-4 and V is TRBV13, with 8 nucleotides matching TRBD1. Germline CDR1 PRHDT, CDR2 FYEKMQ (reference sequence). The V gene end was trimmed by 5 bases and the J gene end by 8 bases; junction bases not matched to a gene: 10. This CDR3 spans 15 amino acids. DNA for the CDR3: TGTGCCAGCAGCGCCGGACAGGGCGGAGGGGAAAAACTGTTTTTT. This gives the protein CASSAGQGGGEKLFF.

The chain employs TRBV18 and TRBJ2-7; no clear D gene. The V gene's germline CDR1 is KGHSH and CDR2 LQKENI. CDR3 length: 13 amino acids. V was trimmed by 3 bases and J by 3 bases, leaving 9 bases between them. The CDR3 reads CASSPGDGYEQYV. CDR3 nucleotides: TGTGCCAGCTCACCTGGAGACGGCTACGAGCAGTACGTC.

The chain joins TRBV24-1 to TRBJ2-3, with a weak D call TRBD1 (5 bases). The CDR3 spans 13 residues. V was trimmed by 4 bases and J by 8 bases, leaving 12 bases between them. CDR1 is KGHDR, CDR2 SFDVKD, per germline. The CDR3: CATSEDKGATQYF. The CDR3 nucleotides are TGTGCCACCAGTGAAGATAAAGGGGCTACGCAGTATTTT.

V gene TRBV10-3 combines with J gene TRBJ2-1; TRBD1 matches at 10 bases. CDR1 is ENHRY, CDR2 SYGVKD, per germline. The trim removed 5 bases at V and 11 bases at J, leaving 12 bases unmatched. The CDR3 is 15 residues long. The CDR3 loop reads CAISSPGQGSQQQFF. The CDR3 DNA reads TGTGCCATCAGTTCGCCGGGACAGGGGAGCCAGCAGCAGTTCTTC.

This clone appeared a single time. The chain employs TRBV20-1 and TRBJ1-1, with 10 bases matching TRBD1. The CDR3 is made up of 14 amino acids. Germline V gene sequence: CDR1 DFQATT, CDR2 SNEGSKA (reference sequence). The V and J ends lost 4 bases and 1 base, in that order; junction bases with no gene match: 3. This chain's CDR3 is CSATDRGPNTEAFF. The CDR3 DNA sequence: TGCAGTGCTACTGACAGGGGGCCGAACACTGAAGCTTTCTTT.

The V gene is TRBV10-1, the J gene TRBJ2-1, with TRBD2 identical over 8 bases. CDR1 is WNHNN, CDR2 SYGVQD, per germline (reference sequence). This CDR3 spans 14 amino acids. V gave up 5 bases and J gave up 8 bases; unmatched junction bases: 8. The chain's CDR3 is CASSTGTSPHEQFF. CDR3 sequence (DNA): TGCGCCAGCAGTACCGGGACTAGTCCCCATGAGCAGTTCTTC.

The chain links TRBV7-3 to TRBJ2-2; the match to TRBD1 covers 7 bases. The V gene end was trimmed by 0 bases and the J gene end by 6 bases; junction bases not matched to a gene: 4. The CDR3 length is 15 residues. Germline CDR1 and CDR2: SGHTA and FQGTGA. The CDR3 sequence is CASSLTGGYPGELFF. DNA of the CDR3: TGTGCCAGCAGCTTAACAGGGGGCTACCCCGGGGAGCTGTTTTTT.

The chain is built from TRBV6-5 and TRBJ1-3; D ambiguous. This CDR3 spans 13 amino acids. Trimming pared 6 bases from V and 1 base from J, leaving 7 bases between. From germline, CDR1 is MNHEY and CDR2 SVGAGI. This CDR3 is CASRTPSGNTIYF. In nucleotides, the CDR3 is TGTGCCAGCAGGACACCATCTGGAAACACCATATATTTT.

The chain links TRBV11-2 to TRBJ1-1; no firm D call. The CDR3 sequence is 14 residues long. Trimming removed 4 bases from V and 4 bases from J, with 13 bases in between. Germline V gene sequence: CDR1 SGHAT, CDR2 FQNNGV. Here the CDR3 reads CASSSGRPGTEAFF. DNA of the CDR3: TGTGCCAGCAGCTCTGGCCGTCCGGGCACTGAAGCTTTCTTT.

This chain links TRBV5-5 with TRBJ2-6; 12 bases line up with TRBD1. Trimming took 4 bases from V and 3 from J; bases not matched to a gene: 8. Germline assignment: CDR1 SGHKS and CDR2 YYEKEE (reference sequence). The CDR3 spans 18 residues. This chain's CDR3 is CASSTRGQGADGANVLTF. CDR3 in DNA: TGTGCCAGCAGCACCCGGGGACAGGGGGCGGATGGGGCCAACGTCCTGACTTTC.

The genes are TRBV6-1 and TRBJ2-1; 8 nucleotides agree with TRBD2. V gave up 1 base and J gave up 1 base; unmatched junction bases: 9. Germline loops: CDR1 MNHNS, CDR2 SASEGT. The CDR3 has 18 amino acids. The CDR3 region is CASSEDVLSGNSYNEQFF. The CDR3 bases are TGTGCCAGCAGTGAAGACGTTCTTAGCGGGAATTCCTACAATGAGCAGTTCTTC.

CDR3 coding DNA: TGTGCCAGCAGCTTACTCCCCCTCGTGGGGCTAGCCTACAATGAGCAGTTCTTC. Translated: CASSLLPLVGLAYNEQFF. The chain uses TRBV11-2 and TRBJ2-1, with D perhaps matching TRBD1 (5 bases). Trimming removed 2 bases from V and 2 bases from J, with 19 bases in between. The CDR3 totals 18 residues. Germline V gene sequence: CDR1 SGHAT, CDR2 FQNNGV.

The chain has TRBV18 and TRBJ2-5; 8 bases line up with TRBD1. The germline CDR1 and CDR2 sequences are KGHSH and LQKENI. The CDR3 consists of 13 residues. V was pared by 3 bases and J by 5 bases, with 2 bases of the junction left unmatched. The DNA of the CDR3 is TGTGCCAGCTCACCGACAGGGGTGGAGACCCAGTACTTC. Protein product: CASSPTGVETQYF.

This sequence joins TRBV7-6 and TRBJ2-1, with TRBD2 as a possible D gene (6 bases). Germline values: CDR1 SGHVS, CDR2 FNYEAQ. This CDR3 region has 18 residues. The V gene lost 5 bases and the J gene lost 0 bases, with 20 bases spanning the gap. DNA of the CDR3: TGTGCCAGCAGCGAAACCACCCTGGGGACTGGCTCCTACAATGAGCAGTTCTTC. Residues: CASSETTLGTGSYNEQFF.

The CDR3 here is CATSRVGTGADTEAFF. For the CDR3, the DNA is TGTGCCACCAGCAGAGTTGGGACAGGGGCGGACACTGAAGCTTTCTTT. The chain is built from TRBV15 and TRBJ1-1, with 10 bases lining up with TRBD1. J lost 3 bases, V lost 1 base, and 5 bases had no gene match. The CDR3 is 16 residues long. CDR1 and CDR2 from the germline V gene are LNHNV and YYDKDF (reference sequence).

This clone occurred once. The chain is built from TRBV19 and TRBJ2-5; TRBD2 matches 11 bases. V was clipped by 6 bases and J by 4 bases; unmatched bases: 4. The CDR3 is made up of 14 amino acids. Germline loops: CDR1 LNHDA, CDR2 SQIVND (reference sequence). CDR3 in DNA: TGTGCCAGTAGCAAACTAGCGGGAGTAGAGACCCAGTACTTC. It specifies CASSKLAGVETQYF.

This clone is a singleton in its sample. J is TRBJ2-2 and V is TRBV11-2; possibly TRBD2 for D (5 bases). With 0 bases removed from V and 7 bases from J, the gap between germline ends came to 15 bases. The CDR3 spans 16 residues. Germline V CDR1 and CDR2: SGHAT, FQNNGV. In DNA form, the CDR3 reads TGTGCCAGCAGCTTAGAATTTTCGCTAGCCGACGGGGAGCTGTTTTTT. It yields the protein CASSLEFSLADGELFF.

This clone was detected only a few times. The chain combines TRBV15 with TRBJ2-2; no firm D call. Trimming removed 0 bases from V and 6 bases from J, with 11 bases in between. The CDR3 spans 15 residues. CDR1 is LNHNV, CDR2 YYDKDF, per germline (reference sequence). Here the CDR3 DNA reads TGTGCCACCAGCAGAGATCGGTCTGCGTCCGGGGAGCTGTTTTTT. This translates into CATSRDRSASGELFF.

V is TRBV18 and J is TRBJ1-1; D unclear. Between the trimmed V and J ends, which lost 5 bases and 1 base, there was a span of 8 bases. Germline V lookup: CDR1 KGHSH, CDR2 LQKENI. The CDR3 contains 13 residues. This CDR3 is CASSNGENTEAFF. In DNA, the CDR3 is TGTGCCAGCTCAAACGGAGAGAACACTGAAGCTTTCTTT.

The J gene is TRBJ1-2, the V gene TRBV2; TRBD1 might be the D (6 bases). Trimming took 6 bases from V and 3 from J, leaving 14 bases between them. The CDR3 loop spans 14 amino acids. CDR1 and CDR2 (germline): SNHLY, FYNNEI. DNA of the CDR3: TGTGCCAGCAGCCGGGGGGCCCAGCACTATGGCTACACCTTC. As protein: CASSRGAQHYGYTF.

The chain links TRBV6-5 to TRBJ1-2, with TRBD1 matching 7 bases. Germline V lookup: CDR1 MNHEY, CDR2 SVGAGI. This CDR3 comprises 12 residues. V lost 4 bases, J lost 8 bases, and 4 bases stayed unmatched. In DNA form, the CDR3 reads TGTGCCAGCAGTTTGACAGGGAGAGGCTACACCTTC. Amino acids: CASSLTGRGYTF.

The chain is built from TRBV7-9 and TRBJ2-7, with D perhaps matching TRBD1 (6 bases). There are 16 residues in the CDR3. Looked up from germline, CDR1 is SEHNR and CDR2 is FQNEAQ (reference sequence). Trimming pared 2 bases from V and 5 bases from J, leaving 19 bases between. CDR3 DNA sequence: TGTGCCAGCAGCTTATCGCCTGGGCAGGGGCCCAACGAGCAGTACTTC. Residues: CASSLSPGQGPNEQYF.